This TCR beta chain was recorded in a study of shared clonotypes between healthy human individuals. Assay used: immunoSEQ multiplex PCR; TCRdb lists only in-frame clones, some missing. The sample includes some 550,000 clones, about 96% seen only once; the top ten take approximately 0.057%. The sequencing sample was made of naive CD4+ T cells sorted from blood. Noted subset: CD45RA+ positively selected. This TCR was sampled from a woman between 25 and 40 years old in good health.

The DNA of the CDR3 is TGTGCCAGCAGCAAGGACAGCGATGAGCAGTTCTTC. Translated: CASSKDSDEQFF. The genes are TRBV28 and TRBJ2-1, with D possibly matching TRBD1 (6 bases). The CDR3 has 12 amino acids. From germline, CDR1 is MDHEN and CDR2 SYDVKM. The V and J ends lost 6 bases and 8 bases respectively, with 11 bases between them.